These 17 T cell receptor beta chains originate from one sample sequenced in a study of T cell responses to AZD1222 COVID-19 vaccine. Profiled with immunoSEQ multiplex PCR; TCRdb holds only in-frame clones, not every one. The sample contains about 57,000 clones, approximately 84% of which appear only once. The sample was peripheral blood, taken on day 0 of AZD1222 vaccination. The receptors derive from an adult in good health.

This sequence joins TRBV11-1 and TRBJ1-1; 9 bases match TRBD1. V dropped 5 bases and J dropped 7; count of bases not matched to a gene: 11. Germline V gene data show CDR1 as SGHAT and CDR2 as FQDESV (reference sequence). This CDR3 contains 15 residues. The CDR3 DNA is TGTGCCAGCAGCCAACCTACAGGGGGCATTAGTGAAGCTTTCTTT. Protein sequence: CASSQPTGGISEAFF.

This chain joins TRBV18 and TRBJ2-1, with TRBD2 matching over 14 bases. The CDR3 has 15 amino acids. CDR1 and CDR2 from the germline V gene are KGHSH and LQKENI. V was pared by 2 bases and J by 9 bases, with 3 bases of the junction left unmatched. DNA of the CDR3: TGTGCCAGCTCACCAGAGGGGACTAGCGGGGGTGAGCAGTTCTTC. Its protein is CASSPEGTSGGEQFF.

J is TRBJ1-5 and V is TRBV4-2; the match to TRBD1 covers 7 bases. The CDR3 consists of 14 residues. The V gene's germline CDR1 is LGHNA and CDR2 YNFKEQ. V gave up 2 bases and J gave up 6 bases; unmatched junction bases: 4. CDR3 DNA sequence: TGTGCCAGCAGCCAACTTTCAGGGGGTCAGCCCCAGCATTTT. Translating gives CASSQLSGGQPQHF.

The J gene is TRBJ2-2, the V gene TRBV19; D is possibly TRBD1 or TRBD2 (6 bases each). From germline, CDR1 is LNHDA and CDR2 SQIVND (reference sequence). CDR3 length: 14 amino acids. V gave up 11 bases and J gave up 4 bases, with 17 bases separating them. The CDR3 nucleotides are TGTGCCTCTGAAGGGGGGATTCGCACCGGGGAGCTGTTTTTT. This translates into CASEGGIRTGELFF. The whole variable domain, filled in from reference TRBV19 and TRBJ2-2, reads DGGITQSPKYLFRKEGQNVTLSCEQNLNHDAMYWYRQDPGQGLRLIYYSQIVNDFQKGDIAEGYSVSREKKESFPLTVTSAQKNPTAFYLCASEGGIRTGELFFGEGSRLTVL.

V and J are TRBV20-1 and TRBJ2-7; TRBD1 is a possible D gene (6 bases). The CDR3 runs 14 residues. V shed 3 bases and J shed 1 base, with 13 bases lying between them. Germline values: CDR1 DFQATT, CDR2 SNEGSKA (reference sequence). CDR3 in amino acids: CSASSQGRSYEQYF. The CDR3 DNA sequence: TGCAGTGCTAGTTCCCAGGGGAGATCCTACGAGCAGTACTTC.

The V call is TRBV5-5, the J call TRBJ1-2, with TRBD1 as a possible D gene (5 bases). V gave up 7 bases and J gave up 3 bases, with 25 bases separating them. The CDR3 runs to 17 residues. Germline V lookup: CDR1 SGHKS, CDR2 YYEKEE (reference sequence). The CDR3 region has the DNA TGTGCCAGCGGAGACAGACGGCGCCTGCAAGAATACTATGGCTACACCTTC. Its protein product is CASGDRRRLQEYYGYTF.

This chain links TRBV3-1 (or the pseudogene TRBV3-2) with TRBJ2-5; perhaps TRBD2 as D (5 bases). The CDR3 loop spans 15 amino acids. From germline, CDR1 is LGHDT and CDR2 YNNKEL (reference sequence). V shed 4 bases and J shed 7 bases, with 19 bases lying between them. CDR3 nucleotides: TGTGCCAGCAGCCCTGAGGGCAGGAGGTCCCGGACCCAGTACTTC. Protein product: CASSPEGRRSRTQYF.

The CDR3 region is CASSQGWGTEGYEQYF. The CDR3 region has the DNA TGCGCCAGCAGCCAAGGATGGGGAACGGAAGGTTACGAGCAGTACTTC. V and J are TRBV4-3 and TRBJ2-7; D gene uncertain. This CDR3 spans 16 amino acids. In germline, CDR1 is LGHNA, CDR2 YSLEER. Trimming took 1 base from V and 4 from J, leaving 17 bases between them.

This clone was seen a few times. The chain has TRBV7-2 and TRBJ1-1; no definite D call. V was trimmed by 3 bases and J by 1 base, leaving 6 bases between them. Per the germline V gene, CDR1 is SGHTA and CDR2 is FQGNSA. This CDR3 region has 13 residues. CDR3 in DNA: TGTGCCAGCAGCTTCGCGGGGAACACTGAAGCTTTCTTT. It is translated as CASSFAGNTEAFF.

There are a few counts of this clone. J is TRBJ1-5 and V is TRBV2; TRBD1 agrees at 10 bases. CDR3 size: 15 residues. The germline gives CDR1 SNHLY, CDR2 FYNNEI. V gave up 6 bases and J gave up 7 bases; unmatched junction bases: 9. CDR3 nucleotide sequence: TGTGCCAGCAGGGGGGACAGGGGACGGGGACAGCCCCAGCATTTT. Amino acid sequence: CASRGDRGRGQPQHF.

The chain is built from TRBV6-5 and TRBJ1-5, with 8 bases fitting TRBD1. Trimming at V came to 8 bases and at J to 6 bases, leaving 12 bases not matched to a gene. Germline loops: CDR1 MNHEY, CDR2 SVGAGI. The CDR3 consists of 15 residues. The CDR3 region is CASGPGTGLFQPQHF. The CDR3 DNA reads TGTGCCAGCGGCCCAGGGACAGGTTTATTTCAGCCCCAGCATTTT.

The chain joins TRBV23-1 to TRBJ1-1; D is undetermined. TRBV23-1 is designated an ORF whose function remains uncertain. The CDR3 loop spans 12 amino acids. V lost 3 bases and J lost 3, with 5 bases in between. CDR3 region: CASSHIYTEAFF. The DNA for the CDR3 is TGCGCCAGCAGTCATATTTACACTGAAGCTTTCTTT.

The chain carries TRBV4-3 and TRBJ1-1; a possible D gene is TRBD1 (5 bases). This CDR3 contains 17 residues. Trimming shortened V by 0 bases and J by 0 bases, and 14 bases separated the two germline ends. Per germline, CDR1 LGHNA and CDR2 YSLEER. CDR3 sequence: CASSQDARQKMNTEAFF. DNA of the CDR3: TGCGCCAGCAGCCAAGATGCGAGACAGAAGATGAACACTGAAGCTTTCTTT.

The chain uses TRBV7-3 and TRBJ2-5; TRBD1 matches at 8 bases. The germline CDR1 and CDR2 sequences are SGHTA and FQGTGA. CDR3 length equals 16 residues. With 1 base clipped from V and 5 bases from J, the junction kept 9 bases outside the gene matches. CDR3 sequence (DNA): TGTGCCAGCAGCTTAATGGGCGGACAGGGCGTTGAGACCCAGTACTTC. It translates to CASSLMGGQGVETQYF.

Comments on this clone: The junction and the germline gene differ at one end; a read error may be behind it. The chain carries TRBV7-7 and TRBJ2-5, with D hard to call. Germline-derived CDR1 and CDR2 are SSHAT and FNYEAQ (reference sequence). The length of the CDR3 is 12 residues. CDR3: CASSPDRETQYF. The DNA for the CDR3 is TGTGCTAGCAGCCCAGATAGAGAGACCCAGTACTTC.

This clone has only a few counts. This sample includes further DNA sequences coding for the same CDR3. This rearrangement joins TRBV7-2 to TRBJ2-7; the D gene is possibly TRBD1 (6 bases). Germline values: CDR1 SGHTA, CDR2 FQGNSA. The CDR3 contains 14 residues. The V end was cut by 3 bases, the J end by 3 bases, with 12 bases between. In nucleotides, the CDR3 is TGTGCCAGCAGCTTGGAGACAGGCGGCTACGAGCAGTACTTC. It yields the protein CASSLETGGYEQYF. The whole variable domain, remainder taken from reference TRBV7-2 and TRBJ2-7, is GAGVSQSPSNKVTEKGKDVELRCDPISGHTALYWYRQSLGQGLEFLIYFQGNSAPDKSGLPSDRFSAERTGGSVSTLTIQRTQQEDSAVYLCASSLETGGYEQYFGPGTRLTVT.

V gene TRBV30 combines with J gene TRBJ2-3; D could derive from TRBD1 or TRBD2 (5 bases each). Germline V gene lookup returns CDR1 GTSNPN and CDR2 SVGIG (reference sequence). This CDR3 is built from 17 residues. The germline V and J ends were trimmed by 0 bases and 0 bases, with 16 bases remaining between them. DNA for the CDR3: TGTGCCTGGAGTGTACCCTGGGACCATCTAAGCACAGATACGCAGTATTTT. Translated, it gives CAWSVPWDHLSTDTQYF.